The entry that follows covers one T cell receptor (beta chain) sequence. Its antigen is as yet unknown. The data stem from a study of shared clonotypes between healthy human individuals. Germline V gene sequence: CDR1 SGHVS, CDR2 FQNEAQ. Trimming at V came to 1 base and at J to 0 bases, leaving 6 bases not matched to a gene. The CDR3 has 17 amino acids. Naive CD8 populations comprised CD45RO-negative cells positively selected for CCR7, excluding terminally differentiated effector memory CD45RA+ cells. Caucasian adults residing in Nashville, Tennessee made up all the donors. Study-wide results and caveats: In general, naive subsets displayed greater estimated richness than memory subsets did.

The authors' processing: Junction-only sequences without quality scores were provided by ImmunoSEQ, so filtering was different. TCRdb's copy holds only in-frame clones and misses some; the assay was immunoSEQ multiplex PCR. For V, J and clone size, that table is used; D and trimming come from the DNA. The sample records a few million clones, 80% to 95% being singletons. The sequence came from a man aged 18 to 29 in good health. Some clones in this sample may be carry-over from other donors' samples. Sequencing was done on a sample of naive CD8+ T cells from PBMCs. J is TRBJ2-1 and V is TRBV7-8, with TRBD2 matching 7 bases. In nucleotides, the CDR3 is TGTGCCAGCAGCTTAGGCGGGAGAATAGGCTCCTACAATGAGCAGTTCTTC. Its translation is CASSLGGRIGSYNEQFF. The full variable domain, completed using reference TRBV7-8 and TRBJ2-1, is GAGVSQSPRYKVAKRGQDVALRCDPISGHVSLFWYQQALGQGPEFLTYFQNEAQLDKSGLPSDRFFAERPEGSVSTLKIQRTQQEDSAVYLCASSLGGRIGSYNEQFFGPGTRLTVL.